This section outlines one T cell receptor (beta chain) sequence together with its context. The antigen is unknown. These data originate in a study of cytomegalovirus exposure and HLA in healthy donors. Study outcomes and limitations: The study listed roughly 160 cytomegalovirus-associated TCR beta chains. Reported results showed that the classifier diagnosed cytomegalovirus status with high specificity and sensitivity.

CDR3 length: 13 amino acids. Trimming took 5 bases from V and 3 from J, leaving 11 bases between them. The V gene's germline CDR1 is MNHEY and CDR2 SMNVEV (reference sequence). Use of 60 Vbeta and 13 Jbeta primers characterized the PCR. This table comes from immunoSEQ multiplex PCR, and its TCRdb copy is limited to in-frame clones, with some not included. The sample carries fewer than 200,000 clones, about 80% recorded once. Material for sequencing was PBMCs. The chain links TRBV27 to TRBJ2-7; D may be TRBD1 (6 bases). This receptor was identified in a man aged 18 to 35 in good health and CMV-seropositive. The CDR3 DNA follows: TGTGCCAGCAGTAAGAAACAGGGCTACGAGCAGTACTTC. It translates to CASSKKQGYEQYF.